This T cell receptor beta chain derives from a study of vaccination effects on CD4 cells after COVID-19 (dated by TCRdb to between 2021 and 2022). As for the study more broadly: Each participant received two doses of an mRNA SARS-CoV-2 vaccine, either BNT162b2 or mRNA-1273. SARS-CoV-2 spike-specific CD4+ TCR repertoires were compared before and after mRNA vaccination in COVID-19 convalescent patients and in infection-naive vaccine recipients. The Oncomine TCR Beta short-read assay on an Illumina iSeq 100 was used to sequence cultures from other donors in the study. The full study included some 10 COVID-19 convalescent patients and a few SARS-CoV-2-naive healthy vaccine recipients.

The paper's findings and limits, for the study overall: In healthy vaccine recipients, vaccine-induced clones were almost all SARS-CoV-2 mono-reactive, with only 1 of 255 cross-reactive with common cold coronaviruses. Clones induced by infection and clones induced by vaccination both contracted markedly at late timepoints after vaccination, which fits with T cell responses waning over time. The study was limited by a small number of convalescent patients and lacked early post-infection timepoints.

CDR1 and CDR2 are read off the germline V gene as MNHEY and SVGAGI. Reading from cysteine to phenylalanine, the CDR3 counts 14 amino acids. Only the CDR3 DNA is retained, 42 bases long and in frame from the first base. Trimming leaves V shorter by 5 bases and J shorter by 4 bases, with the junction holding 1 base beyond the gene matches. The ViraFEST assay stimulated PBMC with viral peptide pools and then used TCR sequencing to identify antigen-specific CD4+ T cell clonotypes by expansion. After approximately eleven days of culture, CD4+ T cells were isolated with the EasySep CD4+ T cell isolation kit. The absence of prior SARS-CoV-2 infection in healthy vaccine recipients was confirmed by negative nucleocapsid antibodies before and after vaccination. About 2 million PBMC per well were cultured in IMDM with about 5.1% human AB serum, 10 IU/ml IL-2 and gentamicin, plus 10 ug/ml peptides. On days 3 and 7, half of the culture medium was replaced with fresh IL-2-containing medium. Unless otherwise noted, each peptide stimulation condition was cultured in triplicate wells. PBMC were separated from whole blood using Ficoll-Paque Plus gradient centrifugation and were then either cryopreserved at -140C or used fresh. The spike proteins of SARS-CoV-2 and of the common cold coronaviruses HCoV-NL63, HCoV-OC43 and HCoV-229E were spanned by overlapping peptide pools. Genomic DNA was extracted from cultured CD4+ T cells with the QIAamp micro DNA kit.

The protocol used for the library was the immunoSEQ multiplex PCR assay. DNA from the CD4+ T cells that had been cultured and isolated underwent TCR beta CDR3 sequencing. In the paper's pipeline: Non-productive TCR sequences were removed and reads were trimmed to the CDR3 region, keeping CDR3s of at least 7 amino acids. Antigen-specific clonotypes were identified using the MANAFEST web app by comparison of expansion in peptide wells against reference cultures. To be called positive, a clone needed expansion at FDR<0.05 compared with the reference and with all other wells, an odds ratio greater than 5, and a frequency greater than 0.1% in two replicate wells. A clonotype was defined as cross-reactive if the clonotype was significantly expanded both in SARS-CoV-2 spike wells and in at least one common cold coronavirus spike condition. CDR3 similarity was assessed by Levenshtein distance using the stringdist R package, and unrooted trees were constructed with ape in R 3.6.1. TCRdb obtained this table from immuneACCESS and retained in-frame rearrangements with V and J assigned. These tables miss some clones; where compared with another copy, unresolved V genes account for less than half of the shortfall, and the remainder is unexplained. That table supplies the V and J calls and clone size; D and trimming were determined from the DNA. This sample gives tens of thousands of clones in total; 60% to 85% of them show up just once. Of the sample, about 10% is held by the ten largest clones.

Of note for this clone: Its antigen is currently not known. No clone much larger than this one lies a single base away; base qualities are absent.

This material consisted of CD4+ T cells from PBMCs cultured with SARS-CoV-2 spike peptides, taken before COVID-19 vaccination. Explained via the paper, the cell subset or site label denotes: SARS-CoV-2 spike overlapping peptide pool stimulation. The TCR sequence derives from a human donor who received a COVID-19 vaccine. The sequence links TRBV6-5 to TRBJ1-4, and 10 junctional nucleotides match TRBD1. The DNA reads as follows: TGTGCCAGCAGTAGGGACAGGGGTAATGAAAAACTGTTTTTT. Its product reads: CASSRDRGNEKLFF.